Each of the 2 T cell receptor beta chains below was sequenced from the same sample in a study of T-cell reconstitution after alpha-beta-depleted transplantation in children. The authors prepared the TCRbeta library with unique molecular identifiers. From the PCR reads, TCRdb called clonotypes with MiXCR, one entry per CDR3 protein. The profile shows about 600,000 distinct CDR3 sequences, about 23% of them singletons. This material consisted of PBMCs, mostly from graft donor cells, taken 360 days after TCRalphabeta/CD19-depleted stem cell transplant. These receptors were taken from a boy younger than two who had a stem cell transplant for acute myeloid leukemia, so the T cells may come from the graft donor.

The CDR3 is CASSYSYLGEETQYF. The CDR3 DNA sequence: TGTGCCAGCAGTTACTCCTACTTGGGAGAAGAGACCCAGTACTTC. J is TRBJ2-5 and V is TRBV6-5; TRBD2 might be the D (5 bases). This CDR3 spans 15 amino acids. The germline V and J ends were trimmed by 0 bases and 3 bases, with 11 bases remaining between them. Germline assignment: CDR1 MNHEY and CDR2 SVGAGI.

This chain links TRBV6-5 with TRBJ2-1; D is tentatively TRBD1 or TRBD2 (5 bases each). Trimming removed 3 bases from V and 0 bases from J, with 12 bases in between. Germline CDR1 reads MNHEY; CDR2 reads SVGAGI. CDR3 length equals 16 residues. The CDR3 DNA is TGTGCCAGCAGTTATAGGGACCGGGGCTCCTACAATGAGCAGTTCTTC. This encodes CASSYRDRGSYNEQFF.